This T cell receptor beta chain was recorded in a study of blood T cell repertoires in COVID-19 (dated by TCRdb to about 2020). About the investigation overall: Samples from collaborators originated in the United States, Italy and Spain and spanned both the acute and convalescent phases of COVID-19. The prospective study material was composed of cDNA or gDNA derived from T cells, B-cell-depleted T cells, or PBMCs. The dataset comprised deeply sampled blood TCRbeta repertoires from subjects exposed to, actively infected with, or recovered from COVID-19. The repertoires were made available in a free public database intended to serve as a resource for research on the immune response to SARS-CoV-2. Samples were obtained from the ongoing ImmuneRACE study (first 160 participants) and from over 1,000 subjects provided by 6 global collaborators. Nearly every sample came with metadata listing a de-identified subject ID, COVID-19 status, age in years and sex. Where available, HLA class I and class II types were obtained from metadata supplied by the sample provider rather than from assay-based typing.

The paper's findings and limits, for the study overall: Clinical and demographic metadata were provided uncurated, with the amount varying by source and participant.

TCRbeta CDR3 regions were amplified from genomic DNA by means of the immunoSEQ Assay, a bias-controlled multiplex PCR. The study's own analysis went as follows. The number of nucleated cells in each sample was estimated from the amplification of reference gene primers within the assay. To quantify the absolute abundance of each unique TCRbeta CDR3 rearrangement, sequence reads were collapsed and filtered. For each sample, productive Simpson clonality was calculated as the square root of Simpson's diversity index across productive rearrangements. This is the immuneACCESS table as TCRdb keeps it, with only in-frame sequences that have V and J called. A part of the clones is gone; compared with another copy, unresolved V genes explain less than half, and the rest is unexplained. That table furnishes V, J and clone size, whereas the DNA furnished D and trimming. This sample holds over 250,000 clones; just under 90% were observed only once. The ten largest clonotypes hold more than 1.5% of the sample.

Enrolling through a virtual design, the prospective study's participants ranged in age from roughly 18 to 100 years and lived across some 22 United States geographic areas. In the prospective study, cohorts were assigned on the basis of participant-reported clinical history obtained from a screening survey and a study questionnaire. ImmuneRACE Cohort 3 recovered participants were defined by two consecutive negative NP/OP PCR tests, healthcare professional clearance, or symptom resolution. Mobile phlebotomists in the prospective study collected whole blood, serum and a nasopharyngeal or oropharyngeal swab from every participant. Participants in the prospective study had the option to provide additional blood draws and questionnaires over an approximately two-month period. Blood samples from the prospective study were shipped frozen or at room temperature prior to DNA extraction. Remarks on this clone: It lacks a known antigen. Qualities for individual bases were not recorded, and no much larger clone is one base off.

The receptor was derived from a woman aged 55-75 years who had recovered from COVID-19. The sample comprised PBMCs or T cells enriched from blood (not recorded which).

This receptor carries the CDR3 CASHLEAGANVLTF. The sequence in DNA is TGTGCCAGCCACTTAGAAGCTGGGGCCAACGTCCTGACTTTC. Recombination connected TRBV2 to TRBJ2-6; too little of a D gene remains to name it. V and J are truncated by 8 bases and 2 bases respectively, leaving an intervening sequence of 10 bases. From cysteine to phenylalanine, the CDR3 is 14 amino acids long. Just CDR3 DNA is preserved here, 42 bases in frame from base 1. Based on the germline V gene, the CDR1 and CDR2 sequences are SNHLY and FYNNEI.